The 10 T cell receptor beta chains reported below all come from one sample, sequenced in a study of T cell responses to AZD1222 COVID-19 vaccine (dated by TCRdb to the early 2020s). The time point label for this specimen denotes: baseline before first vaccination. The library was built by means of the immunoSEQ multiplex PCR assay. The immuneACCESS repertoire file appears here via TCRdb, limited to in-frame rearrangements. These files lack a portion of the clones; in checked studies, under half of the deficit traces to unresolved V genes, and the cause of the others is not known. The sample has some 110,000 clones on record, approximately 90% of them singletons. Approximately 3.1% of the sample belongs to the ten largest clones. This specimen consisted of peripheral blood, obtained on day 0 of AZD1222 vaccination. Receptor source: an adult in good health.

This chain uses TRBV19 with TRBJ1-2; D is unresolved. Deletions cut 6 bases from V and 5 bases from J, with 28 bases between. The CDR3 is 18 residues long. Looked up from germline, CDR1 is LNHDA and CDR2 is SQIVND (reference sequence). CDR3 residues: CASRPTPVSGRNAYGYTF. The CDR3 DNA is TGTGCCAGTAGGCCGACCCCCGTCTCCGGACGGAATGCGTATGGCTACACCTTC.

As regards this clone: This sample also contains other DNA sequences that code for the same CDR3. The CDR3 protein is CASSYGQGAVNYGYTF. CDR3 DNA sequence: TGTGCCAGCAGTTATGGACAGGGGGCAGTTAACTATGGCTACACCTTC. This chain uses TRBV6-5 with TRBJ1-2; 11 nucleotides line up with TRBD1. This CDR3 spans 16 amino acids. Germline V lookup: CDR1 MNHEY, CDR2 SVGAGI. The V gene end was trimmed by 3 bases and the J gene end by 1 base; junction bases not matched to a gene: 4.

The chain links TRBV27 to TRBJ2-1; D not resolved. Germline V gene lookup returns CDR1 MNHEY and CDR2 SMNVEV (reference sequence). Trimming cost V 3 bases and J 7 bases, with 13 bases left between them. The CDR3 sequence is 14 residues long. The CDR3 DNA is TGTGCCAGCAGTTTTTTACTGGAAGTTAATGAGCAGTTCTTC. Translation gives CASSFLLEVNEQFF.

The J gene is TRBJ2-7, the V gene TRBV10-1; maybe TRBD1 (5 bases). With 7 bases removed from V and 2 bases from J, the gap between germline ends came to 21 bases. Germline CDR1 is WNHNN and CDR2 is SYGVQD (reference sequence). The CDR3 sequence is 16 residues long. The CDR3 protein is CASISWWADRAYEQYF. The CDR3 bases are TGCGCCAGCATTAGCTGGTGGGCCGACAGAGCCTACGAGCAGTACTTC.

This chain's CDR3 is CASSYGRYNTGELFF. The CDR3, as DNA: TGTGCCAGCAGTTACGGCAGATACAACACCGGGGAGCTGTTTTTT. The V and J genes are TRBV6-2 or TRBV6-3 and TRBJ2-2, with D hard to call. The CDR3 has 15 amino acids. Germline loops: CDR1 MNHEY, CDR2 SVGEGT. Trimming left V 2 bases short and J 2 bases short, with 9 bases between.

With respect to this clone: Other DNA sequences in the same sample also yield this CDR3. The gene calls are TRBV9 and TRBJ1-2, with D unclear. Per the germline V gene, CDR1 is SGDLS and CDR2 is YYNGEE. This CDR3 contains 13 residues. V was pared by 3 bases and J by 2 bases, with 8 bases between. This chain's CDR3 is CASSGGGNYGYTF. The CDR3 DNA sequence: TGTGCCAGCAGCGGCGGCGGAAACTATGGCTACACCTTC.

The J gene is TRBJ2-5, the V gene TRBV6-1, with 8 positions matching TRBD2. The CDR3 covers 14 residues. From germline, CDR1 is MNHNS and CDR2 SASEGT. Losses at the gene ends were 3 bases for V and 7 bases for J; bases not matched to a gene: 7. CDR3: CASSESGGALTQYF. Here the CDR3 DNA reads TGTGCCAGCAGTGAGTCGGGGGGGGCCCTGACCCAGTACTTC.

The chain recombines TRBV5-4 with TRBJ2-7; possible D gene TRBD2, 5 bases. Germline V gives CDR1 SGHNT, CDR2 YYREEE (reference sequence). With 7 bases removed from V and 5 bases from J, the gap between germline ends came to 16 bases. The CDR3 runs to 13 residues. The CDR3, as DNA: TGTGCCAGCCTAAGGTACGGGGAACACGAGCAGTACTTC. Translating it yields CASLRYGEHEQYF.

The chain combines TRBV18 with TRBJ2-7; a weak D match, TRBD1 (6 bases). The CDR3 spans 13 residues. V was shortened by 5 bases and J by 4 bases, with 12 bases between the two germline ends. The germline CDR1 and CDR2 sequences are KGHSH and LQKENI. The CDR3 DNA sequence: TGTGCCAGCTCAGGTGGGACATCTTACGAGCAGTACTTC. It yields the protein CASSGGTSYEQYF.

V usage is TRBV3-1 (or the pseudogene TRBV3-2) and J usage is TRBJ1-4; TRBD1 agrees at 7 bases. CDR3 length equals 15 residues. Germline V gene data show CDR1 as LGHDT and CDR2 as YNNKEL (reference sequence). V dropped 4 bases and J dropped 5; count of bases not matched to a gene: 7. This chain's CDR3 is CASSLRTGPNEKLFF. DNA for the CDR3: TGTGCCAGCAGCCTACGGACAGGCCCAAATGAAAAACTGTTTTTT.